This T cell receptor (beta chain) was sequenced for a study of OX40 agonist ivuxolimab in advanced cancers. Study in general: Ivuxolimab, an antibody that agonizes OX40 (CD134), was administered to the patients. Patients achieving partial responses numbered three: one hepatocellular carcinoma case and two cutaneous melanoma cases. Study-wide points: People who partly responded at 0.1-3.0 mg/kg had some of the least clonal expansion seen.

Exclusion of a patient followed from autoimmune disease history or systemic immunosuppression. A note on this clone: Its target is not known.

Using immunoSEQ multiplex PCR, the repertoire was profiled, and TCRdb retains in-frame clones only, with some absent. Among some 75,000 clones listed, about 88% were seen once. The clonotype was recovered from an adult with an advanced solid tumor such as melanoma, head and neck, liver or kidney cancer. The sample was CD4+ or CD8+ T cells sorted from blood, taken in a trial of the OX40 agonist ivuxolimab.

This chain's CDR3 is CASRGLPGTQYF. In nucleotides, the CDR3 is TGTGCCAGCAGAGGACTCCCCGGTACGCAGTATTTT. V and J are TRBV6-6 and TRBJ2-3, with D tentatively TRBD2 (5 bases). Between the trimmed V and J ends, which lost 6 bases and 8 bases, there was a span of 12 bases. The CDR3 consists of 12 residues. Germline CDR1 is MNHNY and CDR2 is SVGAGI (reference sequence).